This T cell receptor beta chain was sequenced during a study of OX40 agonist ivuxolimab in advanced cancers. Background on the study: At 0.01 to 10 mg/kg, ivuxolimab was administered intravenously to patients every 2 weeks.

Broader study findings: Certain nonresponding patients likewise had low normalized T-cell clonal expansion.

The CDR3 length is 10 residues. Germline assignment: CDR1 MGHRA and CDR2 YSYEKL. On cycle 4 day 1 and cycle 7 day 1, as well as at baseline, blood was sampled. Produced via immunoSEQ multiplex PCR; TCRdb's table is partial and in-frame only. This sample has about 42,000 clones, with 75% to 90% found just once. Details on this clone: Its antigen is undetermined. An end of the junction does not agree with germline; a read error may underlie this.

This receptor was identified in an adult with an advanced solid tumor such as melanoma, head and neck, liver or kidney cancer. The source was CD4+ or CD8+ T cells sorted from blood, collected in a trial of the OX40 agonist ivuxolimab. The chain carries TRBV4-1 and TRBJ1-2; unclear D gene. CDR3 sequence (DNA): TGCGCCAGCAGCCAAGAAGAGGTATTCTTC. This sequence encodes CASSQEEVFF.